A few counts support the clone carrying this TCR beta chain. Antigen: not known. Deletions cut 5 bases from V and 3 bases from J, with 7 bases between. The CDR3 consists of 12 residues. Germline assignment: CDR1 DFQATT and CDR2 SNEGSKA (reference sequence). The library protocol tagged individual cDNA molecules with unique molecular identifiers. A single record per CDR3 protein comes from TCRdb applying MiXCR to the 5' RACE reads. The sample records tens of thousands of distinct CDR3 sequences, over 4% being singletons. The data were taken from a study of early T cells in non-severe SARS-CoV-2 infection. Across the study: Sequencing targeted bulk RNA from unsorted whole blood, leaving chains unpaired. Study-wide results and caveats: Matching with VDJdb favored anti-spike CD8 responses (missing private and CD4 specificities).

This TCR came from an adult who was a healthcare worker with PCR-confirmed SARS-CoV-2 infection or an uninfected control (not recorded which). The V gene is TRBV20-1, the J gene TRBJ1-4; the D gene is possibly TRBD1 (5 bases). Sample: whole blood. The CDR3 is CSARGSNEKLFF. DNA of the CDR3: TGCAGTGCTCGGGGGTCTAATGAAAAACTGTTTTTT.